Listed here are 29 T cell receptor beta chains from one sample, sequenced in a study of blood T cell repertoires in COVID-19. The method was immunoSEQ multiplex PCR; TCRdb's version includes in-frame clones alone and lacks a portion of them. The table shows 150,000 to 200,000 clones, with 80% to 85% occurring only once. Sequencing was performed on peripheral blood. The receptors were gathered from a woman between 65 and 79 years old with COVID-19, enrolled during active disease.

V and J are TRBV27 and TRBJ2-4, with 15 bases fitting TRBD2. V lost 3 bases, J lost 0 bases, and 15 bases stayed unmatched. The germline V gene encodes CDR1 MNHEY and CDR2 SMNVEV (reference sequence). The CDR3 length is 22 residues. The CDR3 nucleotides are TGTGCCAGCAGTTTGAATAGCGGACTAGCGGGGGGGACCCGACTAGCCAAAAACATTCAGTACTTC. This translates into CASSLNSGLAGGTRLAKNIQYF.

This clone was found once. The CDR3 DNA reads as TGTGCCAGCTCACCACTAGCGATACAAGAGACCCAGTACTTC. It is translated as CASSPLAIQETQYF. The chain uses TRBV18 and TRBJ2-5; perhaps TRBD2 as D (5 bases). The germline V and J ends were trimmed by 1 base and 2 bases, with 8 bases remaining between them. In germline, CDR1 is KGHSH, CDR2 LQKENI. The CDR3 runs to 14 residues.

The chain is built from TRBV27 and TRBJ2-1; D might be TRBD2 (5 bases). Deletions cut 2 bases from V and 10 bases from J, with 18 bases between. Germline V gene data show CDR1 as MNHEY and CDR2 as SMNVEV (reference sequence). The CDR3 consists of 15 residues. DNA for the CDR3: TGTGCCAGCAGTTTAGAGCTGCTGGCCTCGGGGGAGCAGTTCTTC. Amino acid sequence: CASSLELLASGEQFF.

The V gene is TRBV2, the J gene TRBJ1-2; D is uncertain. V was shortened by 6 bases and J by 4 bases, with 12 bases between the two germline ends. The CDR3 sequence is 13 residues long. CDR1 is SNHLY and CDR2 is FYNNEI in the germline V gene. The CDR3 nucleotides are TGTGCCAGCAGCCCCGGGAGCCTCTATGGCTACACCTTC. Translating it yields CASSPGSLYGYTF.

J is TRBJ2-2 and V is TRBV11-2, with D possibly being TRBD2 (5 bases). Trimming pared 3 bases from V and 2 bases from J, leaving 10 bases between. This CDR3 comprises 15 residues. CDR1 is SGHAT, CDR2 FQNNGV, per germline. CDR3 sequence: CASSFSAVNTGELFF. The CDR3 DNA is TGTGCCAGCAGCTTTTCAGCGGTTAACACCGGGGAGCTGTTTTTT.

This clone showed up just a few times. CDR3 nucleotide sequence: TGTGCCAGCAGCTTCGGGTCCCTTAGGGGGAACACTGAAGCTTTCTTT. Protein product: CASSFGSLRGNTEAFF. The V and J genes are TRBV7-9 and TRBJ1-1, with a weak D call TRBD1 (5 bases). This CDR3 is 16 amino acids long. V lost 3 bases and J lost 1, with 15 bases in between. Germline V lookup: CDR1 SEHNR, CDR2 FQNEAQ (reference sequence).

The chain combines TRBV29-1 with TRBJ2-2; no reliable D call. Germline V gives CDR1 SQVTM, CDR2 ANQGSEA. The length of the CDR3 is 15 residues. Between the trimmed V and J ends, which lost 0 bases and 1 base, there was a span of 9 bases. In nucleotides, the CDR3 is TGCAGCGTTGAAGAGTATGGTAGGAACACCGGGGAGCTGTTTTTT. This gives the protein CSVEEYGRNTGELFF.

The rearrangement joins TRBV9 to TRBJ2-2, with TRBD1 identical over 9 bases. The CDR3 is 14 residues long. With 5 bases clipped from V and 5 bases from J, the junction kept 4 bases outside the gene matches. CDR1 is SGDLS and CDR2 is YYNGEE in the germline V gene. The CDR3 bases are TGTGCCAGCAGGGACAGGGGAGGGACCGGGGAGCTGTTTTTT. The encoded protein is CASRDRGGTGELFF.

The chain employs TRBV2 and TRBJ1-6, with D tentatively TRBD1 (5 bases). This CDR3 contains 15 residues. With 7 bases removed from V and 2 bases from J, the gap between germline ends came to 12 bases. Germline V lookup: CDR1 SNHLY, CDR2 FYNNEI. CDR3 in amino acids: CASTPRAPYNSPLHF. The CDR3 DNA is TGTGCCAGCACCCCCAGGGCTCCCTATAATTCACCCCTCCACTTT. Complete variable domain (other parts from reference TRBV2 and TRBJ1-6): EPEVTQTPSHQVTQMGQEVILRCVPISNHLYFYWYRQILGQKVEFLVSFYNNEISEKSEIFDDQFSVERPDGSNFTLKIRSTKLEDSAMYFCASTPRAPYNSPLHFGNGTRLTVT.

This sequence joins TRBV5-1 and TRBJ2-2, with 13 bases fitting TRBD2. CDR3 size: 15 residues. V trimming: 4 bases; J trimming: 8 bases; junction bases outside the gene matches: 5. The germline gives CDR1 SGHRS, CDR2 YFSETQ. CDR3 nucleotide sequence: TGCGCCAGCAGCCCGGGACTAGCGGGACCGGGGGAGCTGTTTTTT. As protein: CASSPGLAGPGELFF.

The CDR3 here is CSASHGQGDEKLFF. Written as DNA, the CDR3 is TGCAGTGCTAGTCACGGACAGGGTGATGAAAAACTGTTTTTT. The chain couples TRBV20-1 to TRBJ1-4; 8 bases are a match to TRBD1. Losses at the gene ends were 3 bases for V and 6 bases for J; bases not matched to a gene: 6. Germline V CDR1 and CDR2: DFQATT, SNEGSKA (reference sequence). This CDR3 spans 14 amino acids.

This chain connects TRBV29-1 to TRBJ2-7; weak D call: TRBD2 (6 bases). The CDR3 is 16 residues long. The V end was cut by 3 bases, the J end by 5 bases, with 23 bases between. Germline assignment: CDR1 SQVTM and CDR2 ANQGSEA. CDR3 DNA sequence: TGCAGCGTTGAGGATAGTCGGGACTCGGGTCGTGACGAGCAGTACTTC. It is translated as CSVEDSRDSGRDEQYF.

This clone was observed a few times. V usage is TRBV28 and J usage is TRBJ2-1; no firm D call. Looked up from germline, CDR1 is MDHEN and CDR2 is SYDVKM. The CDR3 extends over 13 amino acids. Trimming left V 5 bases short and J 6 bases short, with 11 bases between. The CDR3 loop is CASSPPPGNEQFF. The CDR3 region has the DNA TGTGCCAGCAGTCCCCCCCCAGGCAATGAGCAGTTCTTC. Combining the CDR3 with reference TRBV28 and TRBJ2-1 gives the whole variable domain DVKVTQSSRYLVKRTGEKVFLECVQDMDHENMFWYRQDPGLGLRLIYFSYDVKMKEKGDIPEGYSVSREKKERFSLILESASTNQTSMYLCASSPPPGNEQFFGPGTRLTVL.

The CDR3 protein is CASSLDGGEYF. CDR3 DNA: TGTGCCAGCAGTCTGGACGGGGGGGAGTACTTC. The chain links TRBV12-3 or TRBV12-4 to TRBJ2-7; 8 bases match TRBD2. Trimming at V came to 5 bases and at J to 11 bases, leaving 5 bases not matched to a gene. The CDR3 covers 11 residues.

This clone appeared a single time. The chain couples TRBV7-9 to TRBJ2-3; maybe TRBD2 (6 bases). Per the germline V gene, CDR1 is SEHNR and CDR2 is FQNEAQ (reference sequence). This CDR3 contains 12 residues. Trimming pared 5 bases from V and 9 bases from J, leaving 12 bases between. In nucleotides, the CDR3 is TGTGCCAGCAGCCCAGGACTAACGACGCAGTATTTT. As protein: CASSPGLTTQYF.

In its sample, this clone was seen a few times. The rearrangement uses TRBV18 and TRBJ2-5; D is possibly TRBD2 (6 bases). CDR1 is KGHSH and CDR2 is LQKENI in the germline V gene. V shed 6 bases and J shed 5 bases, with 19 bases lying between them. The CDR3 is 15 residues long. The CDR3 DNA is TGTGCCAGCTCCCTTGTAAAGGGAGGCGGGGAGACCCAGTACTTC. Translated, it gives CASSLVKGGGETQYF.

This clone occurred a few times. The genes are TRBV7-2 and TRBJ1-3, with a possible D match to TRBD1 (6 bases). The germline CDR1 and CDR2 sequences are SGHTA and FQGNSA. The CDR3 has 16 residues. V was pared by 1 base and J by 0 bases, with 10 bases between. CDR3 sequence (DNA): TGTGCCAGCAGCTTAGGAACAGGGTTCTCTGGAAACACCATATATTTT. Translation gives CASSLGTGFSGNTIYF.

The chain recombines TRBV5-1 with TRBJ1-1, with TRBD1 as a possible D gene (5 bases). Trimming cost V 4 bases and J 4 bases, with 14 bases left between them. Germline loops: CDR1 SGHRS, CDR2 YFSETQ. CDR3 size: 14 residues. The CDR3 is CASSANQGLTEAFF. In DNA, the CDR3 is TGCGCCAGCAGCGCAAATCAGGGCCTCACTGAAGCTTTCTTT.

The chain joins TRBV18 to TRBJ1-1; TRBD1 aligns across 7 bases. The germline V gene has CDR1 KGHSH and CDR2 LQKENI. The junction had 7 bases not matched to a gene; V was cut back by 2 bases and J by 7 bases. This CDR3 contains 14 residues. As DNA, the CDR3 is TGTGCCAGCTCACCAACAAGGGGGCGGAATGAAGCTTTCTTT. Translating it yields CASSPTRGRNEAFF.

This chain links TRBV2 with TRBJ2-1; TRBD2 might be the D (6 bases). The CDR3 contains 18 residues. The V gene's germline CDR1 is SNHLY and CDR2 FYNNEI. V shed 1 base and J shed 0 bases, with 16 bases lying between them. The CDR3 coding sequence is TGTGCCAGCAGTGAAGTATGGGTAGCGGTGAGCTCCTACAATGAGCAGTTCTTC. It is translated as CASSEVWVAVSSYNEQFF.

The CDR3 loop is CASSTGLANEQFF. The CDR3 DNA reads as TGTGCCAGCAGCACCGGACTAGCCAATGAGCAGTTCTTC. The chain uses TRBV9 and TRBJ2-1; 8 nucleotides match TRBD2. In germline, CDR1 is SGDLS, CDR2 YYNGEE. The CDR3 totals 13 residues. V lost 4 bases to trimming and J lost 6 bases; unmatched junction nucleotides: 3.

The chain couples TRBV5-1 to TRBJ1-1; the D is unclear. Per germline, CDR1 SGHRS and CDR2 YFSETQ. This CDR3 has 15 amino acids. Trimming shortened V by 2 bases and J by 2 bases, and 13 bases separated the two germline ends. CDR3 protein: CASSFLATGNTEAFF. DNA of the CDR3: TGCGCCAGCAGCTTTCTTGCGACGGGAAACACTGAAGCTTTCTTT. Supplemented by reference TRBV5-1 and TRBJ1-1, the full variable domain reads KAGVTQTPRYLIKTRGQQVTLSCSPISGHRSVSWYQQTPGQGLQFLFEYFSETQRNKGNFPGRFSGRQFSNSRSEMNVSTLELGDSALYLCASSFLATGNTEAFFGQGTRLTVV.

The V call is TRBV2, the J call TRBJ1-4; no clear D. CDR1 is SNHLY, CDR2 FYNNEI, per germline. The CDR3 has 16 amino acids. The ends were cut back, 6 bases at V and 0 bases at J, with 14 bases in the middle. CDR3 amino acids: CASSLGSPATNEKLFF. In DNA form, the CDR3 reads TGTGCCAGCAGCCTCGGTTCGCCTGCAACTAATGAAAAACTGTTTTTT. Full variable domain (rest looked up from reference TRBV2 and TRBJ1-4): EPEVTQTPSHQVTQMGQEVILRCVPISNHLYFYWYRQILGQKVEFLVSFYNNEISEKSEIFDDQFSVERPDGSNFTLKIRSTKLEDSAMYFCASSLGSPATNEKLFFGSGTQLSVL.

This chain uses TRBV9 with TRBJ2-5, with D maybe TRBD2 (6 bases). Germline CDR1 and CDR2: SGDLS and YYNGEE. This CDR3 has 14 residues. The V end was cut by 0 bases, the J end by 3 bases, with 9 bases between. In nucleotides, the CDR3 is TGTGCCAGCAGCGTAGGTCCTAGCGAAGAGACCCAGTACTTC. Protein product: CASSVGPSEETQYF.

The rearrangement uses TRBV28 and TRBJ2-7; 9 nucleotides match TRBD2. V trimming: 7 bases; J trimming: 7 bases; junction bases outside the gene matches: 11. Germline V lookup: CDR1 MDHEN, CDR2 SYDVKM. The CDR3 has 14 amino acids. CDR3 region: CASKDSGSVKEQYF. The CDR3 DNA reads TGTGCCAGCAAGGATAGCGGGAGTGTTAAAGAGCAGTACTTC.

The chain joins TRBV5-1 to TRBJ1-5; weak D call: TRBD1 (5 bases). CDR1 and CDR2 (germline): SGHRS, YFSETQ. This CDR3 contains 14 residues. Between the trimmed V and J ends, which lost 4 bases and 2 bases, there was a span of 10 bases. CDR3 in amino acids: CASSPDTGNQPQHF. The CDR3 bases are TGCGCCAGCAGCCCGGACACGGGCAATCAGCCCCAGCATTTT. Variable domain in full (rest from reference TRBV5-1 and TRBJ1-5): KAGVTQTPRYLIKTRGQQVTLSCSPISGHRSVSWYQQTPGQGLQFLFEYFSETQRNKGNFPGRFSGRQFSNSRSEMNVSTLELGDSALYLCASSPDTGNQPQHFGDGTRLSIL.

The V gene is TRBV2, the J gene TRBJ1-6, with TRBD1 as a possible D gene (6 bases). CDR1 and CDR2 (germline): SNHLY, FYNNEI. The CDR3 extends over 14 amino acids. Trimming took off 10 bases at V and 7 bases at J, with 17 bases between the two ends. Here the CDR3 DNA reads TGTGCCATTTACAGGGTGATCGGAAATTCACCCCTCCACTTT. Its protein product is CAIYRVIGNSPLHF.

The V and J genes are TRBV2 and TRBJ1-1; 9 positions agree with TRBD1. V gave up 6 bases and J gave up 1 base; unmatched junction bases: 3. This CDR3 contains 14 residues. The germline V gene encodes CDR1 SNHLY and CDR2 FYNNEI. The CDR3 sequence is CASRSDRGNTEAFF. In DNA, the CDR3 is TGTGCCAGCAGATCGGACAGGGGGAACACTGAAGCTTTCTTT.

This sequence joins TRBV6-2 or TRBV6-3 and TRBJ2-1; 12 bases line up with TRBD1. CDR1 and CDR2 (germline): MNHEY, SVGEGT. V trimming: 5 bases; J trimming: 5 bases; junction bases outside the gene matches: 16. The CDR3 has 19 residues. As DNA, the CDR3 is TGTGCCAGCAGTCCAGCCGGGACAGGGGGCATGTTTGGTCACAATGAGCAGTTCTTC. Translation gives CASSPAGTGGMFGHNEQFF.